The 13 T cell receptor beta chains below were found in one sample sequenced in a study of long-term antiretroviral therapy in people with HIV. Investigators performed immunoSEQ version v3.0 at survey level. Profiling relied on immunoSEQ multiplex PCR, and the TCRdb table lists in-frame clones only, not all of them. The sample lists about 22,000 clones, about 82% occurring once. The specimen was unsorted PBMCs, collected 1.3 years after starting antiretroviral therapy. The source is a man between 60 and 75 years old with HIV.

The rearrangement uses TRBV30 and TRBJ1-4; 7 bases fit TRBD1. Germline CDR1 GTSNPN, CDR2 SVGIG (reference sequence). V lost 3 bases, J lost 7 bases, and 8 bases stayed unmatched. The CDR3 is made up of 14 amino acids. CDR3 amino acids: CAWSRMTGSEKLFF. In DNA form, the CDR3 reads TGTGCCTGGAGCCGAATGACAGGGAGTGAAAAACTGTTTTTT.

The rearrangement links TRBV18 to TRBJ1-6, with 9 positions matching TRBD1. V was pared by 3 bases and J by 4 bases, with 4 bases of the junction left unmatched. Germline loops: CDR1 KGHSH, CDR2 LQKENI. The CDR3 has 16 amino acids. CDR3 in amino acids: CASSPTGGGYNSPLHF. In DNA, the CDR3 is TGTGCCAGCTCACCGACAGGGGGAGGGTATAATTCACCCCTCCACTTT.

The table lists this clone with a few counts. The genes are TRBV30 and TRBJ1-1; D is unclear. The germline gives CDR1 GTSNPN, CDR2 SVGIG (reference sequence). The V end was cut by 3 bases, the J end by 4 bases, with 3 bases between. CDR3 length equals 10 residues. CDR3 loop: CAWRVTEAFF. The CDR3 DNA sequence: TGTGCCTGGAGGGTCACTGAAGCTTTCTTT. Together with reference TRBV30 and TRBJ1-1, the CDR3 gives the full variable domain: SQTIHQWPATLVQPVGSPLSLECTVEGTSNPNLYWYRQAAGRGLQLLFYSVGIGQISSEVPQNLSASRPQDRQFILSSKKLLLSDSGFYLCAWRVTEAFFGQGTRLTVV.

The chain recombines TRBV9 with TRBJ2-7, with D possibly matching TRBD2 (5 bases). The germline V gene encodes CDR1 SGDLS and CDR2 YYNGEE. The CDR3 runs to 15 residues. Trimming removed 1 base from V and 3 bases from J, with 14 bases in between. For the CDR3, the DNA is TGTGCCAGCAGCGTAAGCGGTTCTCCCGACTACGAGCAGTACTTC. This sequence encodes CASSVSGSPDYEQYF.

This rearrangement joins TRBV6-1 to TRBJ1-5; D is ambiguous. Germline CDR1 MNHNS, CDR2 SASEGT. The length of the CDR3 is 12 residues. V was trimmed by 6 bases and J by 4 bases, leaving 7 bases between them. CDR3 DNA: TGTGCCAGCAGGGACCTTAATCAGCCCCAGCATTTT. Its translation: CASRDLNQPQHF.

This chain links TRBV29-1 with TRBJ2-1, with TRBD2 identical over 8 bases. The CDR3 sequence is 14 residues long. The germline gives CDR1 SQVTM, CDR2 ANQGSEA. V shed 1 base, J shed 4 bases, and the junction held 3 bases outside the gene matches. CDR3 loop: CSVEVQREYNEQFF. The CDR3 DNA sequence: TGCAGCGTTGAAGTCCAGCGGGAGTACAATGAGCAGTTCTTC.

J is TRBJ2-3 and V is TRBV5-1; 16 nucleotides match TRBD2. This CDR3 spans 18 amino acids. Germline trimming cut 4 bases from V and 3 bases from J; bases unmatched to any gene: 8. CDR1 and CDR2 from the germline V gene are SGHRS and YFSETQ. CDR3 in amino acids: CASSRMGLAGGPTDTQYF. The DNA for the CDR3 is TGCGCCAGCAGCAGAATGGGACTAGCGGGAGGGCCGACAGATACGCAGTATTTT.

The rearrangement links TRBV5-1 to TRBJ2-1; 9 bases fit TRBD1. Unmatched junction bases numbered 5, after V lost 1 base and J lost 6 bases. Germline CDR1 reads SGHRS; CDR2 reads YFSETQ. The length of the CDR3 is 15 residues. CDR3 bases: TGCGCCAGCAGCTTGTATGGGACAGGGTTCAATGAGCAGTTCTTC. Translation gives CASSLYGTGFNEQFF.

The chain employs TRBV2 and TRBJ2-7; 10 bases match TRBD1. The CDR3 length is 14 residues. Germline CDR1 and CDR2: SNHLY and FYNNEI. The CDR3, as DNA: TGTGCAGCAGCCCGGGACAGGGGACCCTACGAGCAGTACTTC. Protein: CAAARDRGPYEQYF.

This clone was seen just once. This chain uses TRBV10-1 with TRBJ1-5; 7 bases line up with TRBD1. The trim removed 4 bases at V and 8 bases at J, leaving 20 bases unmatched. Germline values: CDR1 WNHNN, CDR2 SYGVQD (reference sequence). The CDR3 is 18 amino acids. As DNA, the CDR3 is TGCGCCAGCAGTGGAAGGTTGGAGAAGGGACAGAAAAACAAGCCCCAGCATTTT. Translated: CASSGRLEKGQKNKPQHF.

The V gene is TRBV19, the J gene TRBJ1-1; TRBD1 aligns across 8 bases. Germline-derived CDR1 and CDR2 are LNHDA and SQIVND (reference sequence). Losses at the gene ends were 3 bases for V and 4 bases for J; bases not matched to a gene: 7. This CDR3 contains 15 residues. The CDR3 protein is CASSILAGGPTEAFF. The CDR3 DNA reads TGTGCCAGTAGTATCTTAGCAGGGGGCCCCACTGAAGCTTTCTTT.

V and J are TRBV10-2 and TRBJ2-1; the D is unclear. V was clipped by 3 bases and J by 4 bases, with 13 bases between them. CDR1 is WSHSY, CDR2 SAAADI, per germline. This CDR3 is 15 amino acids long. CDR3 loop: CASSEVAVLYNEQFF. The CDR3 nucleotides are TGCGCCAGCAGTGAAGTTGCGGTTCTTTACAATGAGCAGTTCTTC.

The chain has TRBV5-5 and TRBJ2-7; D may be TRBD1 (6 bases). Trimming shortened V by 0 bases and J by 4 bases, and 14 bases separated the two germline ends. This CDR3 region has 15 residues. The germline V gene encodes CDR1 SGHKS and CDR2 YYEKEE (reference sequence). CDR3 sequence: CASSLGGRIVYEQYF. The CDR3 DNA follows: TGTGCCAGCAGCTTGGGGGGGCGAATCGTGTACGAGCAGTACTTC.